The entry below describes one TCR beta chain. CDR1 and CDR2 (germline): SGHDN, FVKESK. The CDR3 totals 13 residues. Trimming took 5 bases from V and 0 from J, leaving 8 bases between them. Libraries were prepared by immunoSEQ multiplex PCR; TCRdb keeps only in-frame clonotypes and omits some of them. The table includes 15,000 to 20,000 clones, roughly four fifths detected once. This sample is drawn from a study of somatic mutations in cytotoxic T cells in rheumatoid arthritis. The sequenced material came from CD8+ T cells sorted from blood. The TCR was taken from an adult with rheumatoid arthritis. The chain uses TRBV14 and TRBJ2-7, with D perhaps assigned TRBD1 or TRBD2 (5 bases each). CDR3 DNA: TGTGCCAGCAGCTGGGGGTTCTCCTACGAGCAGTACTTC. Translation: CASSWGFSYEQYF.